This is a list of T cell receptor beta chains from one sample in a study of blood T cell repertoires in COVID-19. Sequencing used immunoSEQ multiplex PCR; TCRdb keeps in-frame clones, though not all of them. The table shows roughly 59,000 clones, with almost 80% occurring only once. The sequenced sample consisted of peripheral blood. The receptors shown here come from an elderly man with acute or convalescent COVID-19. Each CDR3 is given with its conserved first and last residue. D genes are given only for firm matches. Clone size is shown for a subset of rows, as once, few, many or a class of expanded clone.

clone size	V gene	J gene	D gene	CDR3 DNA	CDR3 protein
.	TRBV5-1	TRBJ2-7	TRBD1	TGCGCCAGCAGCTATGAAACCGGGACAGGGCACGAGCAGTACTTC	CASSYETGTGHEQYF
.	TRBV15	TRBJ1-4	TRBD1	TGTGCCACCAGCGGAGGGGACAGGGGGCTAGGGGAAAAACTGTTTTTT	CATSGGDRGLGEKLFF
.	TRBV7-9	TRBJ2-1	.	TGTGCCAGCAGCACCCGGGACTTGTATTCCTACAATGAGCAGTTCTTC	CASSTRDLYSYNEQFF
.	TRBV28	TRBJ2-7	.	TGTGCCAGCAGCCGAGTTGGTCTTTCCTACGAGCAGTACTTC	CASSRVGLSYEQYF
.	TRBV20-1	TRBJ1-1	.	TGCAGTGGTACGGGGGAGGCCGAAGCTTTCTTT	CSGTGEAEAFF
.	TRBV5-5	TRBJ2-7	.	TGTGCCAGCAGCTCCCTACGGGGGTCCCCCTACGAGCAGTACTTC	CASSSLRGSPYEQYF
few	TRBV3-1/TRBV3-2	TRBJ2-2	.	TGTGCCAGCAGCGCACTCACCGGGGAGCTGTTTTTT	CASSALTGELFF
.	TRBV4-1	TRBJ1-6	TRBD1	TGCGCCAGCAGCCAAGAAGGGGGCACAGCAAATTCACCCCTCCACTTT	CASSQEGGTANSPLHF
.	TRBV5-4	TRBJ1-1	TRBD1	TGTGCCTCAAAAACGGAACAGGGGGCAATTGAAGCTTTCTTT	CASKTEQGAIEAFF
.	TRBV2	TRBJ1-1	.	TGTGCCAGCAGTGAAGCGGGAGGTTTAGCGGCAGCTTTCTTT	CASSEAGGLAAAFF
.	TRBV24-1	TRBJ2-3	.	TGTGCCACCAGTGCGACACTGGATACGCAGTATTTT	CATSATLDTQYF
.	TRBV7-8	TRBJ2-5	.	TGTGCCAGCAGCTTTAACACGGGTCAAGAGACCCAGTACTTC	CASSFNTGQETQYF
.	TRBV5-1	TRBJ1-5	.	TGCGCCAGCAGCCCCGGGACACCGAATCAGCCCCAGCATTTT	CASSPGTPNQPQHF
.	TRBV18	TRBJ1-3	TRBD1	TGTGCCAGCTCCCAAATGGGGCCGGGACAGGACTCTGGAAACACCATATATTTT	CASSQMGPGQDSGNTIYF
.	TRBV28	TRBJ1-1	TRBD1	TGTGCCAGCCGAGGACAGGGGGAAACTGAAGCTTTCTTT	CASRGQGETEAFF
once	TRBV5-1	TRBJ2-3	.	TGCGCCAGCAGCTTATCGCGGCTAGATCCAGATACGCAGTATTTT	CASSLSRLDPDTQYF
.	TRBV14	TRBJ2-7	TRBD1	TGTGCCAGCAGCCCTAGACAGGGTACGTTGTCCTACGAGCAGTACTTC	CASSPRQGTLSYEQYF
.	TRBV3-1/TRBV3-2	TRBJ1-2	.	TGTGCCAGCAGCCAAGCAAGCGACGGCTACACCTTC	CASSQASDGYTF
.	TRBV6-6	TRBJ1-4	.	TGTGCCAGCAGTTACCCAAATGAAAAACTGTTTTTT	CASSYPNEKLFF
.	TRBV5-1	TRBJ1-2	TRBD1	TGCGCCAGCAGCTCGGACGGACAGGGCAGCTATGGCTACACCTTC	CASSSDGQGSYGYTF
few	TRBV5-1	TRBJ1-1	.	TGCGCCAGCAGCTTGACGGGGATGAACACTGAAGCTTTCTTT	CASSLTGMNTEAFF
.	TRBV11-3	TRBJ2-1	TRBD2	TGTGCCAGCAGCTTGCGGATAGCGGGGTACAGCTCCTACAATGAGCAGTTCTTC	CASSLRIAGYSSYNEQFF
few	TRBV30	TRBJ1-2	.	TGTGCCTGGAGAGGGACACTGGGCTACACCTTC	CAWRGTLGYTF
.	TRBV5-6	TRBJ1-1	.	TGTGCCAGCAGCTTGGCCAGGGACACTGAAGCTTTCTTT	CASSLARDTEAFF